These 20 T cell receptor beta chains came from one sample sequenced in a study of response to subunit inactivated influenza vaccine. Each CDR3 protein gets one entry after TCRdb re-called the RT-PCR reads with MiXCR. The sample lists 600,000 to 850,000 distinct CDR3 sequences, about 15% occurring once. The material sequenced was PBMCs from blood, taken 14 days before vaccination. All receptors derive from a man aged 45 to 65 who received an inactivated influenza vaccine.

This clonotype occurred a few times. The V call is TRBV28, the J call TRBJ2-2, with D perhaps TRBD1 (6 bases). Per the germline V gene, CDR1 is MDHEN and CDR2 is SYDVKM. Trimming removed 1 base from V and 4 bases from J, with 13 bases in between. The CDR3 has 16 residues. The CDR3 reads CASSLSPQGFTGELFF. The CDR3 bases are TGTGCCAGCAGTTTATCGCCTCAGGGGTTCACCGGGGAGCTGTTTTTT.

V usage is TRBV11-3 and J usage is TRBJ2-3, with 8 bases matching TRBD1. V shed 5 bases, J shed 0 bases, and the junction held 4 bases outside the gene matches. This CDR3 region has 15 residues. Germline V gives CDR1 SGHNT, CDR2 YENEEA. CDR3 sequence: CASSPTGVSTDTQYF. The CDR3 DNA reads TGTGCCAGCAGCCCGACAGGGGTTAGCACAGATACGCAGTATTTT.

This clonotype was counted ten times or more. The V gene is TRBV5-1, the J gene TRBJ2-1; 10 nucleotides agree with TRBD1. This CDR3 comprises 16 residues. Germline CDR1 SGHRS, CDR2 YFSETQ. V dropped 4 bases and J dropped 2; count of bases not matched to a gene: 6. CDR3 region: CASSRSGTGAYNEQFF. CDR3 nucleotide sequence: TGCGCCAGCAGCAGATCCGGGACAGGGGCCTACAATGAGCAGTTCTTC.

In its sample, this clonotype was seen a few times. The rearrangement uses TRBV10-3 and TRBJ1-5; 7 bases align to TRBD1. CDR1 is ENHRY, CDR2 SYGVKD, per germline. The CDR3 is made up of 14 amino acids. Losses at the gene ends were 3 bases for V and 4 bases for J; bases not matched to a gene: 3. The CDR3 DNA is TGTGCCATCAGTGACCCGACAGGGAATCAGCCCCAGCATTTT. Amino acids: CAISDPTGNQPQHF.

In this sample, this clonotype turned up a few times. V usage is TRBV29-1 and J usage is TRBJ2-5, with TRBD1 as a possible D gene (6 bases). This CDR3 spans 12 amino acids. The germline CDR1 and CDR2 sequences are SQVTM and ANQGSEA. V was shortened by 7 bases and J by 0 bases, with 9 bases between the two germline ends. The DNA of the CDR3 is TGCAGCGCTGACAGGTACCAAGAGACCCAGTACTTC. Encoded protein: CSADRYQETQYF.

This clonotype was counted only a few times. The rearrangement joins TRBV6-4 to TRBJ2-3, with 7 bases aligning to TRBD2. The CDR3 runs to 16 residues. The J segment lost 2 bases and the V segment lost 0 bases, leaving 5 bases of the junction unmatched. The germline CDR1 and CDR2 sequences are MRHNA and SNTAGT. CDR3 DNA: TGTGCCAGCAGTGACTCGGCCGGGACTACCACAGATACGCAGTATTTT. Encoded protein: CASSDSAGTTTDTQYF.

This clonotype was counted many times. The J gene is TRBJ2-2, the V gene TRBV29-1, with 12 bases that match TRBD2. CDR3 length: 16 residues. CDR1 and CDR2 from the germline V gene are SQVTM and ANQGSEA. V shed 7 bases and J 4 bases; nucleotides not matched to a gene: 10. The CDR3 sequence is CSAATSGRSVTGELFF. For the CDR3, the DNA is TGCAGCGCCGCGACTAGCGGGAGATCGGTCACCGGGGAGCTGTTTTTT.

This clonotype came up a few times. The chain couples TRBV4-3 to TRBJ2-3; maybe TRBD1 (5 bases). Germline V gene lookup returns CDR1 LGHNA and CDR2 YSLEER. Trimming took off 0 bases at V and 3 bases at J, with 10 bases between the two ends. The CDR3 sequence is 15 residues long. CDR3 nucleotides: TGCGCCAGCAGCCAAGAGAACAGGTTTACAGATACGCAGTATTTT. Protein sequence: CASSQENRFTDTQYF.

This clonotype was recorded a few times. The chain carries TRBV6-4 and TRBJ2-1; D is uncertain. V was pared by 4 bases and J by 6 bases, with 13 bases between. Germline V gene data show CDR1 as MRHNA and CDR2 as SNTAGT. The CDR3 loop spans 14 amino acids. For the CDR3, the DNA is TGTGCCAGCAGTGCCACCGGGTTTGGCAATGAGCAGTTCTTC. Protein product: CASSATGFGNEQFF.

The chain joins TRBV27 to TRBJ2-3, with TRBD1 matching 7 bases. Trimming took 5 bases from V and 0 from J; bases not matched to a gene: 11. The CDR3 length is 17 residues. Germline V gene sequence: CDR1 MNHEY, CDR2 SMNVEV (reference sequence). In nucleotides, the CDR3 is TGTGCCAGCAGTCCCTTGGGACAGAAGATTAGCACAGATACGCAGTATTTT. It translates to CASSPLGQKISTDTQYF.

This clonotype has a count of ten or more. The chain has TRBV7-9 and TRBJ2-4; 7 bases line up with TRBD2. The germline gives CDR1 SEHNR, CDR2 FQNEAQ (reference sequence). V lost 2 bases, J lost 0 bases, and 4 bases stayed unmatched. This CDR3 is 16 amino acids long. CDR3 DNA: TGTGCCAGCAGCTTAATAGGCGGGGGAGCCAAAAACATTCAGTACTTC. This encodes CASSLIGGGAKNIQYF.

In its sample, this clonotype was seen a few times. This chain uses TRBV20-1 with TRBJ2-3; possible D gene TRBD2, 6 bases. CDR3 length equals 15 residues. The ends were cut back, 3 bases at V and 2 bases at J, with 15 bases in the middle. CDR1 and CDR2 from the germline V gene are DFQATT and SNEGSKA (reference sequence). The CDR3 reads CSARSLRGITDTQYF. The CDR3 DNA follows: TGCAGTGCTAGGTCTCTTCGGGGGATCACAGATACGCAGTATTTT.

The V and J genes are TRBV2 and TRBJ2-2; the D is unclear. The CDR3 runs to 14 residues. Trimming left V 5 bases short and J 5 bases short, with 12 bases between. The V gene's germline CDR1 is SNHLY and CDR2 FYNNEI. The CDR3 DNA is TGTGCCAGCAGTTCCGCCGACCAAACCGGGGAGCTGTTTTTT. Translation gives CASSSADQTGELFF.

The rearrangement joins TRBV7-9 to TRBJ2-7, with 7 bases identical to TRBD1. The J segment lost 0 bases and the V segment lost 5 bases, leaving 10 bases of the junction unmatched. The CDR3 length is 16 residues. The germline V gene has CDR1 SEHNR and CDR2 FQNEAQ (reference sequence). The CDR3 bases are TGTGCCAGCAGCGAAGAGACAGGGAAACCCTCCTACGAGCAGTACTTC. Its protein product is CASSEETGKPSYEQYF. Full variable domain (missing parts from reference TRBV7-9 and TRBJ2-7): DTGVSQNPRHKITKRGQNVTFRCDPISEHNRLYWYRQTLGQGPEFLTYFQNEAQLEKSRLLSDRFSAERPKGSFSTLEIQRTEQGDSAMYLCASSEETGKPSYEQYFGPGTRLTVT.

This clonotype was counted between two and nine times. The chain uses TRBV18 and TRBJ2-1, with 7 bases matching TRBD1. Germline V gives CDR1 KGHSH, CDR2 LQKENI. The CDR3 totals 15 residues. J lost 2 bases, V lost 5 bases, and 6 bases had no gene match. CDR3 nucleotides: TGTGCCAGCTCAACCCCGGGACAGCCCTACAATGAGCAGTTCTTC. It encodes CASSTPGQPYNEQFF.

V usage is TRBV6-1 and J usage is TRBJ2-5; 9 bases fit TRBD2. V lost 6 bases, J lost 5 bases, and 7 bases stayed unmatched. The CDR3 extends over 14 amino acids. Per germline, CDR1 MNHNS and CDR2 SASEGT. Here the CDR3 reads CASRIAGVGETQYF. The CDR3 bases are TGTGCCAGCAGAATAGCGGGAGTGGGGGAGACCCAGTACTTC.

The rearrangement joins TRBV4-2 to TRBJ1-5; D remains ambiguous. The length of the CDR3 is 16 residues. V lost 1 base, J lost 5 bases, and 15 bases lay in between. Looked up from germline, CDR1 is LGHNA and CDR2 is YNFKEQ. CDR3 DNA: TGTGCCAGCAGCCAAGGGTCGGCAGCTTCGGATCAGCCCCAGCATTTT. Amino acids: CASSQGSAASDQPQHF.

The sample holds many counts of this clonotype. The chain joins TRBV5-1 to TRBJ2-3; 12 bases line up with TRBD2. The J segment lost 5 bases and the V segment lost 5 bases, leaving 12 bases of the junction unmatched. The V gene's germline CDR1 is SGHRS and CDR2 YFSETQ. The CDR3 loop spans 17 amino acids. CDR3: CASSRTGLAGSEDTQYF. DNA of the CDR3: TGCGCCAGCAGTCGCACCGGACTAGCGGGGAGCGAAGATACGCAGTATTTT.

The table lists this clonotype with a few counts. The V call is TRBV20-1, the J call TRBJ2-3, with a weak D call TRBD2 (5 bases). V lost 3 bases and J 5 bases, leaving 18 bases between the germline ends. The CDR3 runs to 15 residues. CDR1 and CDR2 (germline): DFQATT, SNEGSKA (reference sequence). The CDR3 coding sequence is TGCAGTGCTAGTGTCTCGGCGGGTGCCTTAGATACGCAGTATTTT. Translating gives CSASVSAGALDTQYF.

This clonotype was seen a few times. The CDR3 nucleotides read TGTGCCATCAGTGTAGACAGGGGCGAGCAGTACTTC. Protein sequence: CAISVDRGEQYF. J is TRBJ2-7 and V is TRBV10-3, with 8 bases lining up with TRBD1. Trimming cost V 4 bases and J 6 bases; bases outside gene matches: 2. CDR1 and CDR2 from the germline V gene are ENHRY and SYGVKD. The CDR3 covers 12 residues.